Shown below are 7 T cell receptor beta chains from a single sample sequenced in a study of blood T cell repertoires in COVID-19. Libraries were prepared by immunoSEQ multiplex PCR; TCRdb keeps only in-frame clonotypes and omits some of them. The table shows around 200,000 clones, with roughly 80% occurring only once. Sequences were obtained from peripheral blood. These receptor sequences come from a woman in her 70s with acute or convalescent COVID-19.

The V gene is TRBV2, the J gene TRBJ1-6; no clear D. The CDR3 length is 13 residues. Germline V CDR1 and CDR2: SNHLY, FYNNEI. Trimming removed 7 bases at V and 7 bases at J, with 11 bases between. DNA of the CDR3: TGTGCCAGCACTGGGCAGAGCAATTCACCCCTCCACTTT. Translating gives CASTGQSNSPLHF.

This rearrangement joins TRBV27 to TRBJ2-7; possible D gene TRBD2, 5 bases. V gave up 6 bases and J gave up 2 bases, with 26 bases separating them. Germline-derived CDR1 and CDR2 are MNHEY and SMNVEV (reference sequence). The CDR3 is 18 amino acids. The CDR3 sequence is CASSPYGLALETTYEQYF. In DNA form, the CDR3 reads TGTGCCAGCAGCCCATATGGGCTAGCCCTCGAAACTACCTACGAGCAGTACTTC.

The chain employs TRBV5-4 and TRBJ1-2; D may be TRBD1 (6 bases). Trimming took 5 bases from V and 2 from J, leaving 10 bases between them. The CDR3 covers 13 residues. Germline values: CDR1 SGHNT, CDR2 YYREEE (reference sequence). Here the CDR3 reads CASRTTGNYGYTF. The CDR3 DNA reads TGTGCCAGCAGAACCACAGGGAACTATGGCTACACCTTC.

This clone was counted between two and nine times. Different DNA sequences within this sample yield the same CDR3. The gene calls are TRBV28 and TRBJ1-5; TRBD1 agrees at 8 bases. The CDR3 extends over 15 amino acids. V trimming: 3 bases; J trimming: 0 bases; junction bases outside the gene matches: 1. Germline CDR1 MDHEN, CDR2 SYDVKM. The CDR3 loop is CASSLTGVSNQPQHF. CDR3 DNA: TGTGCCAGCAGTTTGACAGGGGTTAGCAATCAGCCCCAGCATTTT.

The J gene is TRBJ2-7, the V gene TRBV15; 7 nucleotides agree with TRBD1. The CDR3 runs to 15 residues. Germline V lookup: CDR1 LNHNV, CDR2 YYDKDF (reference sequence). Germline trimming cut 1 base from V and 4 bases from J; bases unmatched to any gene: 7. CDR3 protein: CATSRGDRVSYEQYF. The CDR3 DNA reads as TGTGCCACCAGCAGAGGCGACAGGGTTTCATACGAGCAGTACTTC.

The J gene is TRBJ2-1, the V gene TRBV6-5; perhaps TRBD1 as D (6 bases). Trimming shortened V by 6 bases and J by 4 bases, and 10 bases separated the two germline ends. This CDR3 has 13 residues. The germline V gene has CDR1 MNHEY and CDR2 SVGAGI. As DNA, the CDR3 is TGTGCCAGCAGCCCGGACAGTTACAATGAGCAGTTCTTC. Residues: CASSPDSYNEQFF.

The V gene is TRBV28, the J gene TRBJ2-7, with 9 bases fitting TRBD1. The CDR3 has 16 residues. Germline V lookup: CDR1 MDHEN, CDR2 SYDVKM. The trim removed 7 bases at V and 13 bases at J, leaving 23 bases unmatched. This CDR3 is CASTATPGTGKSVPYF. CDR3 nucleotides: TGTGCCAGCACCGCAACCCCCGGGACAGGGAAGTCGGTGCCTTACTTC. The variable domain in full, with the rest retrieved from reference TRBV28 and TRBJ2-7, is DVKVTQSSRYLVKRTGEKVFLECVQDMDHENMFWYRQDPGLGLRLIYFSYDVKMKEKGDIPEGYSVSREKKERFSLILESASTNQTSMYLCASTATPGTGKSVPYFGPGTRLTVT.